This passage covers 29 T cell receptor beta chains from one sample sequenced in a study of PD-1 blockade in classical Hodgkin lymphoma (TCRdb year 2020). Explained via the paper, the time point label denotes: cycle 4 day 1 (C4D1), after about 6 weeks of nivolumab. Every trial patient had relapsed following autologous stem cell transplantation, and prior brentuximab vedotin exposure was what differed among cohorts A, B and C. Magnetic negative selection with a Miltenyi CD4+ T cell isolation kit was used to purify CD4+ T cells from thawed PBMCs. The library came from the immunoSEQ multiplex PCR assay. In TCRdb, the immuneACCESS table is reduced to in-frame sequences with V and J assigned. These tables do not hold every clone; where another copy was compared, an unresolved V gene accounts for under half, and the others remain unexplained. The sample table shows just under 6,500 clones, and roughly 86% are seen once. The ten largest clones take up approximately 1.4% of the sample.

Sequenced material: CD4+ T cells from blood, taken before the fourth cycle of nivolumab. The source of these receptors is a human donor with classical Hodgkin lymphoma.

The chain uses TRBV7-8 and TRBJ1-2; D is unresolved. CDR1 and CDR2 from the germline V gene are SGHVS and FQNEAQ. The CDR3 is made up of 13 amino acids. V was trimmed by 3 bases and J by 4 bases, leaving 9 bases between them. CDR3 in amino acids: CASSLPLAYGYTF. CDR3 nucleotides: TGTGCCAGCAGCTTGCCACTTGCCTATGGCTACACCTTC.

The chain recombines TRBV11-2 with TRBJ2-7; D may be TRBD1 (6 bases). Looked up from germline, CDR1 is SGHAT and CDR2 is FQNNGV. The CDR3 extends over 16 amino acids. V gave up 5 bases and J gave up 2 bases, with 19 bases separating them. The CDR3 spells CASSPSTGLPTYEQYF. In DNA, the CDR3 is TGTGCCAGCAGCCCATCCACAGGGCTCCCAACCTACGAGCAGTACTTC. Full variable domain (rest looked up from reference TRBV11-2 and TRBJ2-7): EAGVAQSPRYKIIEKRQSVAFWCNPISGHATLYWYQQILGQGPKLLIQFQNNGVVDDSQLPKDRFSAERLKGVDSTLKIQPAKLEDSAVYLCASSPSTGLPTYEQYFGPGTRLTVT.

V is TRBV10-3 and J is TRBJ1-2; 11 nucleotides line up with TRBD1. The CDR3 is 14 residues long. CDR1 and CDR2 from the germline V gene are ENHRY and SYGVKD. The V segment lost 6 bases and the J segment 7 bases; nucleotides outside the gene matches: 7. The CDR3 loop is CAISNWTGGFGYTF. In DNA form, the CDR3 reads TGTGCCATCAGCAATTGGACAGGGGGCTTTGGCTACACCTTC.

This chain uses TRBV11-2 with TRBJ2-1; 11 bases fit TRBD1. CDR1 SGHAT and CDR2 FQNNGV come from the germline V gene. CDR3 length: 15 residues. J gave up 10 bases and V 0 bases, and 5 bases lay outside the gene matches. CDR3 amino acids: CASSLEWTGGVEQFF. CDR3 DNA: TGTGCCAGCAGCTTAGAGTGGACAGGGGGCGTGGAGCAGTTCTTC.

The V and J genes are TRBV4-1 and TRBJ2-2; TRBD1 is a possible D gene (7 bases). The CDR3 consists of 14 residues. Germline assignment: CDR1 MGHRA and CDR2 YSYEKL. V shed 8 bases and J shed 7 bases, with 17 bases lying between them. CDR3 sequence: CASRDSGGGGELFF. CDR3 in DNA: TGCGCCAGCCGCGATTCAGGGGGAGGCGGGGAGCTGTTTTTT.

V is TRBV29-1 and J is TRBJ2-4; no clear D gene. V was trimmed by 7 bases and J by 0 bases, leaving 7 bases between them. CDR3 length: 12 amino acids. Germline V gene lookup returns CDR1 SQVTM and CDR2 ANQGSEA. Written as DNA, the CDR3 is TGCAGCGCTAGACTAGCCAAAAACATTCAGTACTTC. Encoded protein: CSARLAKNIQYF.

There are a few counts of this clone. This chain connects TRBV7-6 to TRBJ2-1; 7 bases match TRBD2. In germline, CDR1 is SGHVS, CDR2 FNYEAQ. The V and J ends lost 3 bases and 5 bases, in that order; junction bases with no gene match: 7. The CDR3 totals 15 residues. The CDR3 loop reads CASSFQRGDNNEQFF. CDR3 nucleotides: TGTGCCAGCAGCTTTCAGCGGGGTGACAACAATGAGCAGTTCTTC.

The rearrangement links TRBV10-2 to TRBJ2-1; D is unresolved. V was clipped by 6 bases and J by 7 bases, with 10 bases between them. Germline loops: CDR1 WSHSY, CDR2 SAAADI. This CDR3 is 12 amino acids long. The CDR3 spells CASRGQRNEQFF. As DNA, the CDR3 is TGCGCCAGCAGGGGTCAGCGTAATGAGCAGTTCTTC.

V gene TRBV19 combines with J gene TRBJ1-5, with a tentative D call TRBD1 (5 bases). Trimming stripped 4 bases from V and 1 base from J, with 17 bases between. CDR1 and CDR2 from the germline V gene are LNHDA and SQIVND (reference sequence). CDR3 length: 17 residues. The CDR3 loop is CASSTARIGDSNQPQHF. CDR3 DNA: TGTGCCAGTAGTACGGCCCGTATCGGGGACAGCAATCAGCCCCAGCATTTT.

CDR3 protein: CASSIGGNTEAFF. In DNA form, the CDR3 reads TGTGCCAGTAGTATAGGAGGGAACACTGAAGCTTTCTTT. The rearrangement uses TRBV19 and TRBJ1-1, with D unresolved. From germline, CDR1 is LNHDA and CDR2 SQIVND (reference sequence). V was clipped by 1 base and J by 1 base, with 4 bases between them. This CDR3 is built from 13 residues.

Here the CDR3 DNA reads TGTGCCAGCACCCGTGGAAACACCATATATTTT. This translates into CASTRGNTIYF. J is TRBJ1-3 and V is TRBV6-5; D call uncertain. The CDR3 covers 11 residues. In germline, CDR1 is MNHEY, CDR2 SVGAGI. Trimming took 7 bases from V and 3 from J, leaving 4 bases between them.

The chain has TRBV7-9 and TRBJ2-7; the match to TRBD2 covers 13 bases. The CDR3 has 15 residues. The trim removed 5 bases at V and 5 bases at J, leaving 6 bases unmatched. CDR1 is SEHNR, CDR2 FQNEAQ, per germline (reference sequence). The CDR3 DNA is TGTGCCAGCAGCCAGGGACTAGCGGGAAAACACGAGCAGTACTTC. Its translation is CASSQGLAGKHEQYF.

This clone was seen a few times. The chain is built from TRBV27 and TRBJ1-6, with 8 nucleotides matching TRBD1. The CDR3 spans 15 residues. From germline, CDR1 is MNHEY and CDR2 SMNVEV (reference sequence). Unmatched junction bases numbered 8, after V lost 5 bases and J lost 8 bases. CDR3 bases: TGTGCCAGCAGTCGACAGGGGATCGGTGATTCACCCCTCCACTTT. Protein: CASSRQGIGDSPLHF.

The genes are TRBV11-2 and TRBJ1-1; no definite D call. This CDR3 is built from 15 residues. CDR1 and CDR2 (germline): SGHAT, FQNNGV. V was shortened by 1 base and J by 8 bases, with 17 bases between the two germline ends. CDR3 protein: CASSLVRGRTGEAFF. As DNA, the CDR3 is TGTGCCAGCAGCTTAGTTAGAGGGAGGACGGGAGAAGCTTTCTTT.

The chain joins TRBV6-5 to TRBJ2-1; the match to TRBD2 covers 10 bases. The germline gives CDR1 MNHEY, CDR2 SVGAGI. The CDR3 is 16 residues long. Unmatched junction bases numbered 3, after V lost 0 bases and J lost 4 bases. CDR3 sequence (DNA): TGTGCCAGCAGTTACTCGCAACTAGCGGGGTACAATGAGCAGTTCTTC. This gives the protein CASSYSQLAGYNEQFF.

The rearrangement links TRBV14 to TRBJ1-3; 7 nucleotides match TRBD1. The junction had 5 bases not matched to a gene; V was cut back by 1 base and J by 2 bases. The CDR3 extends over 16 amino acids. The V gene's germline CDR1 is SGHDN and CDR2 FVKESK. The CDR3 is CASSQVRGLAGNTIYF. CDR3 DNA: TGTGCCAGCAGCCAAGTCAGGGGGTTAGCTGGAAACACCATATATTTT. Supplemented by reference TRBV14 and TRBJ1-3, the full variable domain reads EAGVTQFPSHSVIEKGQTVTLRCDPISGHDNLYWYRRVMGKEIKFLLHFVKESKQDESGMPNNRFLAERTGGTYSTLKVQPAELEDSGVYFCASSQVRGLAGNTIYFGEGSWLTVV.

This rearrangement joins TRBV6-1 to TRBJ1-5; D gene uncertain. The CDR3 length is 14 residues. From germline, CDR1 is MNHNS and CDR2 SASEGT. The V gene lost 10 bases and the J gene lost 0 bases, with 13 bases spanning the gap. The CDR3 sequence: CATGLYYSNQPQHF. The DNA of the CDR3 is TGTGCCACCGGACTGTATTATAGCAATCAGCCCCAGCATTTT.

The chain carries TRBV7-9 and TRBJ1-4; D might be TRBD1 (6 bases). Germline lookup yields CDR1 SEHNR and CDR2 FQNEAQ (reference sequence). Trimming stripped 5 bases from V and 7 bases from J, with 20 bases between. CDR3 size: 16 residues. CDR3 in DNA: TGTGCCAGCAGCCCCCCCGCGGGGGCGCTTGGTGAAAAACTGTTTTTT. Translated: CASSPPAGALGEKLFF. The whole variable domain, filled in from reference TRBV7-9 and TRBJ1-4, reads DTGVSQNPRHKITKRGQNVTFRCDPISEHNRLYWYRQTLGQGPEFLTYFQNEAQLEKSRLLSDRFSAERPKGSFSTLEIQRTEQGDSAMYLCASSPPAGALGEKLFFGSGTQLSVL.

The gene calls are TRBV9 and TRBJ1-4, with D perhaps matching TRBD1 (5 bases). V was trimmed by 4 bases and J by 2 bases, leaving 12 bases between them. The CDR3 extends over 15 amino acids. Per the germline V gene, CDR1 is SGDLS and CDR2 is YYNGEE. CDR3: CASSREGNTNEKLFF. The CDR3 DNA reads as TGTGCCAGCAGCCGTGAGGGGAATACTAATGAAAAACTGTTTTTT.

This rearrangement joins TRBV29-1 to TRBJ2-1, with 12 bases matching TRBD2. Germline CDR1 reads SQVTM; CDR2 reads ANQGSEA. The CDR3 covers 15 residues. V trimming: 7 bases; J trimming: 9 bases; junction bases outside the gene matches: 13. The CDR3 sequence: CSEILAGGPAGEQFF. DNA of the CDR3: TGCAGCGAAATTCTAGCGGGAGGGCCCGCGGGTGAGCAGTTCTTC.

The gene calls are TRBV7-9 and TRBJ1-2; D is perhaps TRBD1 (6 bases). The CDR3 runs to 15 residues. Germline CDR1 reads SEHNR; CDR2 reads FQNEAQ (reference sequence). V was shortened by 3 bases and J by 5 bases, with 16 bases between the two germline ends. CDR3 region: CASSFDLQGWYGYTF. In DNA, the CDR3 is TGTGCCAGCAGCTTTGACCTGCAGGGGTGGTATGGCTACACCTTC.

V gene TRBV18 combines with J gene TRBJ2-7; the match to TRBD2 covers 8 bases. After removal of 3 bases from V and 2 bases from J, the junction contained 0 bases not matched to a gene. Germline values: CDR1 KGHSH, CDR2 LQKENI. The CDR3 runs to 13 residues. The DNA of the CDR3 is TGTGCCAGCTCACCGCGGGGGGCCTACGAGCAGTACTTC. Residues: CASSPRGAYEQYF.

This chain links TRBV7-9 with TRBJ2-1, with 9 bases fitting TRBD1. Germline CDR1 reads SEHNR; CDR2 reads FQNEAQ (reference sequence). The V and J ends lost 10 bases and 8 bases, in that order; junction bases with no gene match: 9. This CDR3 has 13 residues. The DNA for the CDR3 is TGTGCCATCAACAGGGGGCTCTCGCATGAGCAGTTCTTC. It is translated as CAINRGLSHEQFF.

The V call is TRBV7-3, the J call TRBJ2-1; 11 bases align to TRBD2. The CDR3 has 16 residues. After removal of 4 bases from V and 5 bases from J, the junction contained 7 bases not matched to a gene. Germline values: CDR1 SGHTA, CDR2 FQGTGA. As DNA, the CDR3 is TGTGCCAGCAGCTGGACTGGGACTAGCGGTCACAATGAGCAGTTCTTC. Translated: CASSWTGTSGHNEQFF.

This chain connects TRBV14 to TRBJ2-3, with D perhaps assigned TRBD1 or TRBD2 (5 bases each). The V end lost 4 bases, the J end lost 6 bases, and 14 bases lay between the germline ends. The CDR3 has 14 residues. The germline V gene has CDR1 SGHDN and CDR2 FVKESK. The CDR3 sequence is CASSRRAGTDTQYF. In DNA form, the CDR3 reads TGTGCCAGCAGCCGTAGGGCCGGGACCGATACGCAGTATTTT.

This sequence joins TRBV7-2 and TRBJ2-3, with D possibly being TRBD1 (5 bases). Germline values: CDR1 SGHTA, CDR2 FQGNSA. CDR3 size: 13 residues. Trimming removed 7 bases at V and 4 bases at J, with 12 bases between. The CDR3 loop reads CASNLVGPDTQYF. The CDR3 DNA follows: TGTGCCAGCAACTTGGTGGGGCCAGATACGCAGTATTTT.

The chain recombines TRBV6-4 with TRBJ2-5; D is undetermined. Germline values: CDR1 MRHNA, CDR2 SNTAGT. CDR3 size: 12 residues. The V gene lost 0 bases and the J gene lost 14 bases, with 13 bases spanning the gap. CDR3 sequence reads: CASSDSIDTPYF. CDR3 nucleotide sequence: TGTGCCAGCAGTGACTCGATAGATACCCCTTACTTC.

This clone was found a few times. The J gene is TRBJ1-5, the V gene TRBV23-1; 7 bases align to TRBD1. TRBV23-1 is an ORF for which the function is uncertain. The CDR3 has 14 amino acids. J was trimmed by 7 bases and V by 3 bases; bases with no gene match: 6. The CDR3, as DNA: TGCGCCAGCAGTCACGACAGGGTGGGGCAGCCCCAGCATTTT. Translation: CASSHDRVGQPQHF.

V usage is TRBV6-5 and J usage is TRBJ2-1; D gene ambiguous. Germline V gene data show CDR1 as MNHEY and CDR2 as SVGAGI. The V and J ends lost 7 bases and 0 bases respectively, with 7 bases between them. The CDR3 is made up of 13 amino acids. CDR3 nucleotides: TGTGCCAGCAAGCGCGACTCCTACAATGAGCAGTTCTTC. Protein product: CASKRDSYNEQFF.